This T cell receptor beta chain derives from a study of neurological immune-mediated disorders. This clonotype was seen ten or more times. Its target is not known. The trim removed 10 bases at V and 3 bases at J, leaving 5 bases unmatched. CDR3 size: 12 residues. Germline CDR1 MNHNY, CDR2 SVGAGI (reference sequence). Time point in this sample: longitudinal time-point 3. TCRdb re-analysed the 5' RACE reads in MiXCR, keeping a single row per CDR3 protein. The sample lists more than 95,000 distinct CDR3 sequences; roughly a tenth were seen once. Findings of the study overall: It was HTLV-1-associated myelopathy that showed the most TCR clonal expansion, while multiple sclerosis showed the least, falling below healthy controls.

The source is a female donor with HTLV-1-associated myelopathy (HAM/TSP). The sequencing input was PBMCs. The rearrangement uses TRBV6-6 and TRBJ2-7; 8 bases align to TRBD2. CDR3 bases: TGTGCCACGGGAGGGGCCGTCTACGAGCAGTACTTC. It yields the protein CATGGAVYEQYF.